The entry that follows covers one T cell receptor beta chain sequence. What it binds is not known. The entry originates in a study of molecular identifiers for immune sequencing clone quantification. Study results and limitations: Identical TCR molecules that share a barcode could lead to an underestimation of highly expanded clone sizes.

Between the trimmed V and J ends, which lost 5 bases and 9 bases, there was a span of 14 bases. CDR1 and CDR2 (germline): SGHVS, FNYEAQ. The CDR3 extends over 13 amino acids. TCRdb reanalysed the PCR reads using MiXCR and keeps one entry per CDR3 protein. The table includes 40,000 to 45,000 distinct CDR3 sequences, 18% detected once. The sample comprised naive CD8+ T cells from blood, with Jurkat cell RNA spiked in. The subset: FACS-sorted CD8+CD4-CCR7+CD45RA+ naive T cells. The sequence was obtained from a human donor in good health. Some libraries in this study had Jurkat cell RNA spiked in. The chain joins TRBV7-6 to TRBJ2-1; D may be TRBD1 (7 bases). CDR3 sequence (DNA): TGTGCCAGCAGCCAGACAGGGAGGCCTGAGCAGTTCTTC. Its protein is CASSQTGRPEQFF.